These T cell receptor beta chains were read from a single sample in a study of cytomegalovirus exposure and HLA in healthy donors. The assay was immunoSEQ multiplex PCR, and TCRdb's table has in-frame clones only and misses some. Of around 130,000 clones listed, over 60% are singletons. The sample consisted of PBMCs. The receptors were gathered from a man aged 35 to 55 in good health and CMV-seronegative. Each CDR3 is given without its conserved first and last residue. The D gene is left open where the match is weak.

CDR3: ASSFQGADTEAF; J: TRBJ1-1; D: TRBD1; V: TRBV7-9
CDR3: ASRFLAGAEYEQY; J: TRBJ2-7; D: TRBD2; V: TRBV10-2
CDR3: ASRYRTGSYEQY; J: TRBJ2-7; D: TRBD1; V: TRBV6-5
CDR3: ASSFSVGASYNEQF; J: TRBJ2-1; D: .; V: TRBV27
CDR3: ATSRGGSLYGYT; J: TRBJ1-2; D: .; V: TRBV15
CDR3: ASSVPGTGELF; J: TRBJ2-2; D: .; V: TRBV6-4
CDR3: ASSYTDSAAGGYT; J: TRBJ1-2; D: .; V: TRBV6-6
CDR3: ASSPPWGRGAEASGANVLT; J: TRBJ2-6; D: TRBD2; V: TRBV28
CDR3: ASSATGGAYEQY; J: TRBJ2-7; D: .; V: TRBV19
CDR3: ASSDDRGLAKNIQY; J: TRBJ2-4; D: TRBD1; V: TRBV6-1
CDR3: ASSDSYGNTGELF; J: TRBJ2-2; D: .; V: TRBV6-6
CDR3: AISGDSQTQY; J: TRBJ2-5; D: TRBD1; V: TRBV10-3
CDR3: ASSIGTGFGPQH; J: TRBJ1-5; D: TRBD1; V: TRBV19
CDR3: ASTPLQGGNTEAF; J: TRBJ1-1; D: TRBD1; V: TRBV28
CDR3: ASSHKTSTETQY; J: TRBJ2-5; D: .; V: TRBV4-1
CDR3: ASSPTVTANSPLH; J: TRBJ1-6; D: .; V: TRBV10-2
CDR3: ASLWAGTGELF; J: TRBJ2-2; D: .; V: TRBV7-8
CDR3: ASSPAQGARETQY; J: TRBJ2-5; D: TRBD1; V: TRBV18
CDR3: ASSHDASGGPYNEQF; J: TRBJ2-1; D: TRBD2; V: TRBV4-2
CDR3: ASFSGLTYEQY; J: TRBJ2-7; D: .; V: TRBV28
CDR3: ASSFGVLGQSSYEQY; J: TRBJ2-7; D: TRBD1; V: TRBV28
CDR3: ASSQTGWDETQY; J: TRBJ2-5; D: TRBD1; V: TRBV7-3
CDR3: ASSESMAGTDTQY; J: TRBJ2-3; D: .; V: TRBV10-1
CDR3: ASSFGLAGGRTGELF; J: TRBJ2-2; D: TRBD2; V: TRBV5-1
CDR3: ASSLDPGDNEQF; J: TRBJ2-1; D: .; V: TRBV11-2
CDR3: ASSALASGRPTDTQY; J: TRBJ2-3; D: TRBD2; V: TRBV2
CDR3: ASSSRTSGSYEQY; J: TRBJ2-7; D: TRBD2; V: TRBV19
CDR3: ASSWSGASYEQY; J: TRBJ2-7; D: .; V: TRBV11-2
CDR3: ASSLPRAGGLSYEQY; J: TRBJ2-7; D: TRBD2; V: TRBV28
CDR3: ASSLGGPRLGLAGVSYEQY; J: TRBJ2-7; D: TRBD2; V: TRBV28
CDR3: AWSRNRGDEQY; J: TRBJ2-7; D: TRBD1; V: TRBV30
CDR3: ASSFSGNTEAF; J: TRBJ1-1; D: .; V: TRBV28
CDR3: ASSQVILTGINTGELF; J: TRBJ2-2; D: .; V: TRBV4-1
CDR3: ASSELEEETQY; J: TRBJ2-5; D: .; V: TRBV5-1
CDR3: ASSLEGATDTQY; J: TRBJ2-3; D: TRBD1; V: TRBV5-4
CDR3: ASSQDTASGSSYEQY; J: TRBJ2-7; D: TRBD2; V: TRBV4-2
CDR3: ASSSLGGQGGYEQY; J: TRBJ2-7; D: TRBD1; V: TRBV7-9
CDR3: ASSFTGYEQY; J: TRBJ2-7; D: .; V: TRBV5-4
CDR3: SVETSGGAFGTDTQY; J: TRBJ2-3; D: TRBD2; V: TRBV29-1
CDR3: ASSPGVGSNQPQH; J: TRBJ1-5; D: .; V: TRBV6-4
CDR3: ASSYREPTSTDTQY; J: TRBJ2-3; D: .; V: TRBV6-4
CDR3: TSSLLSGSLAGELF; J: TRBJ2-2; D: .; V: TRBV1
CDR3: ASSSSREVWDGYT; J: TRBJ1-2; D: .; V: TRBV7-9
CDR3: ASSLGGQGKREEKLF; J: TRBJ1-4; D: TRBD1; V: TRBV7-9
CDR3: ASSQMTATSGNTIY; J: TRBJ1-3; D: .; V: TRBV4-2
CDR3: ASHGTSGPYEQY; J: .; D: TRBD2; V: TRBV2
CDR3: ASSLTSGGLSEAF; J: TRBJ1-1; D: TRBD1; V: TRBV7-2
CDR3: ASSSTGKGEKLF; J: TRBJ1-4; D: TRBD1; V: TRBV28
CDR3: ASSGGGWAGEEAF; J: TRBJ1-1; D: .; V: TRBV9
CDR3: SSSLGGQGRTYEQY; J: TRBJ2-7; D: .; V: TRBV7-9
CDR3: ASSPPTSGLTDTQY; J: TRBJ2-3; D: TRBD2; V: TRBV5-1